This is a list of T cell receptor beta chains from one sample in a study of cytomegalovirus exposure and HLA in healthy donors. This table comes from immunoSEQ multiplex PCR, and its TCRdb copy is limited to in-frame clones, with some not included. The table shows 150,000 to 200,000 clones, with around 75% occurring only once. Sequenced: PBMCs. These receptors originate from a woman between 45 and 65 years old in good health and CMV-seropositive. Both conserved end residues are trimmed from each CDR3. Fields, in order: V gene, J gene, clone size, CDR3 protein. Size tells how often a clone was seen (once, few, many) or the class of an expanded clone, and some rows leave it out.

V: TRBV2
J: TRBJ2-2
size: NA
CDR3: ASTYLYTGELF

V: TRBV9
J: TRBJ2-1
size: NA
CDR3: ASSPGGSRIEQF

V: TRBV7-2
J: TRBJ2-5
size: NA
CDR3: ASSLGVWAWETQY

V: TRBV2
J: TRBJ1-1
size: NA
CDR3: ASSEAGGQATT

V: TRBV30
J: TRBJ2-5
size: NA
CDR3: AWSSGGAETQY

V: TRBV11-2
J: TRBJ1-1
size: NA
CDR3: ASSSSCEAF

V: TRBV5-1
J: TRBJ2-5
size: few
CDR3: ASSTAGGQTQY

V: TRBV9
J: TRBJ2-1
size: once
CDR3: ASSVVGRGFNNEQF

V: TRBV18
J: TRBJ2-7
size: NA
CDR3: ASSPVGQGAEQY

V: TRBV18
J: TRBJ2-7
size: NA
CDR3: ASSRQGGGSSYEQY

V: TRBV5-1
J: TRBJ1-2
size: NA
CDR3: ASSWGTDYGYT

V: TRBV5-1
J: TRBJ1-1
size: NA
CDR3: ASSLAEGGKAF

V: TRBV18
J: TRBJ1-3
size: few
CDR3: ASSPLGQGATTGNTIY

V: TRBV6-5
J: TRBJ2-7
size: NA
CDR3: ASSYRTATGSEQY

V: TRBV7-9
J: TRBJ2-2
size: NA
CDR3: ASRSTSGTGYTGELF

V: TRBV9
J: TRBJ2-3
size: NA
CDR3: ASNRDSVPDTQY

V: TRBV7-2
J: TRBJ2-5
size: NA
CDR3: ASSLRRVHSGEETQY

V: TRBV4-1
J: TRBJ1-6
size: once
CDR3: ASSQEVTGAYNSPLH

V: TRBV9
J: TRBJ2-1
size: NA
CDR3: ASSSSGGDNEQF

V: TRBV19
J: TRBJ1-3
size: NA
CDR3: ATRRGGTNTIY

V: TRBV9
J: TRBJ1-1
size: NA
CDR3: ASSVAGKNTEAF

V: TRBV29-1
J: TRBJ2-5
size: NA
CDR3: SVRDWGIGDQY